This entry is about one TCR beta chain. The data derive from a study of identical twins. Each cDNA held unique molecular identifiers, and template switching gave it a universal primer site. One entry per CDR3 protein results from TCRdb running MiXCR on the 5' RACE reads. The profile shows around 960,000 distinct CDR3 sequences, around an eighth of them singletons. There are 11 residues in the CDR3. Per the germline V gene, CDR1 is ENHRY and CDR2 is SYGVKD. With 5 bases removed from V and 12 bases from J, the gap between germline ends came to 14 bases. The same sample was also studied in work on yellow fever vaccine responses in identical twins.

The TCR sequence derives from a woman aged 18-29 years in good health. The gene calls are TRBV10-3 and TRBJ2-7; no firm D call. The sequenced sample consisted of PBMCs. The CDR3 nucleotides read TGTGCCATCAGTTTAACAGATCGTCGGTACGTC. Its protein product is CAISLTDRRYV.